The entry that follows covers one TCR beta chain sequence. Profiled with immunoSEQ multiplex PCR; TCRdb holds only in-frame clones, not every one. The sample records about 220,000 clones, almost 85% being singletons. The CDR3 is made up of 15 amino acids. The record originates from a study of blood T cell repertoires in COVID-19. The sequenced material came from peripheral blood. The chain has TRBV21-1 and TRBJ2-1; the DNA was not compared with TRBD1, the D call given in the table. TRBV21-1 is a pseudogene locus. This clonotype was sampled from a woman in her seventies with COVID-19, enrolled during active disease. The CDR3 sequence is CASNIRDRSYDEQFF. CDR3 DNA: TGTGCCAGCAACATCCGGGACAGGAGTTACGATGAGCAGTTCTTC.